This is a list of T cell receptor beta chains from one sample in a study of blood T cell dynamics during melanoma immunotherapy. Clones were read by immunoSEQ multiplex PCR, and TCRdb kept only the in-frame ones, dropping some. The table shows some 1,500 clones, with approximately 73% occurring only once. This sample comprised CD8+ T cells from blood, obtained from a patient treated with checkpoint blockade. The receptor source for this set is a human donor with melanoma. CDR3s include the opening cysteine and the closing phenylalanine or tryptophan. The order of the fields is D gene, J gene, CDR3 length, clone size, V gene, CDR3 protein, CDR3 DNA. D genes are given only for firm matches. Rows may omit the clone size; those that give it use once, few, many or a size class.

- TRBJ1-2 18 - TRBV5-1 CASSLSSIKGSMSYGYTF TGCGCCAGCAGCTTGAGTTCAATTAAGGGGAGCATGAGCTATGGCTACACCTTC
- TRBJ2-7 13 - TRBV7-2 CASSLAGSYEQYF TGTGCCAGCAGCTTAGCGGGTTCCTACGAGCAGTACTTC
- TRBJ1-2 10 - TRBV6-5 CAAAGYGYTF TGTGCCGCGGCTGGCTATGGCTACACCTTC
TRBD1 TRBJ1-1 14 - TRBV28 CASTGQGAGTEAFF TGTGCCAGCACCGGACAGGGGGCCGGCACTGAAGCTTTCTTT
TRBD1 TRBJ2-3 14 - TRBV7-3 CASSLTGVTDTQYF TGTGCCAGCAGCTTGACAGGGGTCACAGATACGCAGTATTTT
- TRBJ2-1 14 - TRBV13 CASSFGTGYNEQFF TGTGCCAGCAGCTTCGGGACTGGATACAATGAGCAGTTCTTC
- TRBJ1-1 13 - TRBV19 CASEGHGGAEAFF TGTGCCAGTGAGGGACACGGTGGGGCTGAAGCTTTCTTT
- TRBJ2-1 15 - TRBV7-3 CASSFNGVSYNEQFF TGTGCCAGCAGCTTTAACGGGGTCTCCTACAATGAGCAGTTCTTC
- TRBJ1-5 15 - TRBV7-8 CASSLYRGASQPQHF TGTGCCAGCAGCTTATATAGGGGGGCAAGTCAGCCCCAGCATTTT
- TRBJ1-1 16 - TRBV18 CASSPKPVGWNTEAFF TGTGCCAGCTCACCAAAACCGGTAGGATGGAACACTGAAGCTTTCTTT
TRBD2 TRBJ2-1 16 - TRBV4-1 CASSQVLAGGVNEQFF TGCGCCAGCAGCCAAGTCCTAGCGGGAGGTGTCAATGAGCAGTTCTTC
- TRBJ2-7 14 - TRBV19 CASSIGGRFAEQYF TGTGCCAGTAGTATTGGGGGTCGTTTCGCAGAGCAGTACTTC
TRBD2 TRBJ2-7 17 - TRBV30 CAWKMKGLAGEGYEQYF TGTGCCTGGAAAATGAAGGGACTAGCGGGAGAGGGCTACGAGCAGTACTTC
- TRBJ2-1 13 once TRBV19 CASSIDSYNEQFF TGTGCCAGTAGTATAGACTCCTACAATGAGCAGTTCTTC
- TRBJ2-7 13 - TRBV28 CASSLGTGYEQYF TGTGCCAGCAGTTTAGGCACTGGCTACGAGCAGTACTTC
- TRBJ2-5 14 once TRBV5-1 CASSLDPSSETQYF TGCGCCAGCAGCCTGGACCCATCATCGGAGACCCAGTACTTC